What follows are 21 T cell receptor beta chains derived from one specimen sequenced in a study of graft-versus-host responses after intestinal transplantation. Data came from immunoSEQ multiplex PCR; TCRdb stores just in-frame clones and leaves some out. The data hold 20,000 to 25,000 clones, with 94% observed a single time. This material consisted of PBMCs, taken 156 days after intestinal transplant. These receptor sequences come from a human patient who received an intestinal transplant, so some T cells may come from the graft donor.

The rearrangement links TRBV19 to TRBJ1-1, with D possibly being TRBD1 (5 bases). Germline CDR1 and CDR2: LNHDA and SQIVND (reference sequence). CDR3 size: 14 residues. V was shortened by 7 bases and J by 7 bases, with 19 bases between the two germline ends. The CDR3 coding sequence is TGTGCCAGTACCCTGATCGGGGGAGGCGGTGAAGCTTTCTTT. This sequence encodes CASTLIGGGGEAFF.

DNA of the CDR3: TGTGCCAGCAGCTTAACAGGGACACAAGGAAACACCATATATTTT. Encoded protein: CASSLTGTQGNTIYF. The rearrangement joins TRBV4-2 to TRBJ1-3; perhaps TRBD1 as D (6 bases). V gave up 5 bases and J gave up 4 bases, with 15 bases separating them. The CDR3 loop spans 15 amino acids. CDR1 LGHNA and CDR2 YNFKEQ come from the germline V gene.

The genes are TRBV9 and TRBJ2-1; D call uncertain. The V and J ends lost 6 bases and 7 bases respectively, with 14 bases between them. Per the germline V gene, CDR1 is SGDLS and CDR2 is YYNGEE. The CDR3 is made up of 13 amino acids. The DNA for the CDR3 is TGTGCCAGCACCGATCCGAACAGTAATGAGCAGTTCTTC. Amino acids: CASTDPNSNEQFF.

V is TRBV5-6 and J is TRBJ2-7; 8 nucleotides match TRBD2. V gave up 6 bases and J gave up 2 bases; unmatched junction bases: 16. Germline CDR1 reads SGHDT; CDR2 reads YYEEEE. The CDR3 contains 17 residues. DNA of the CDR3: TGTGCCAGCAACTCCCTTCTGTCCAGCGGGAGCCCCTACGAGCAGTACTTC. This gives the protein CASNSLLSSGSPYEQYF.

The V gene is TRBV13, the J gene TRBJ2-7; 7 positions match TRBD1. Germline V gene sequence: CDR1 PRHDT, CDR2 FYEKMQ (reference sequence). This CDR3 comprises 15 residues. The J segment lost 3 bases and the V segment lost 4 bases, leaving 9 bases of the junction unmatched. Here the CDR3 reads CASSSRTTGRYEQYF. As DNA, the CDR3 is TGTGCCAGCAGCTCACGGACGACAGGGCGCTACGAGCAGTACTTC.

The rearrangement uses TRBV10-3 and TRBJ2-1, with D uncertain. Germline lookup yields CDR1 ENHRY and CDR2 SYGVKD. The CDR3 spans 12 residues. V lost 3 bases, J lost 10 bases, and 10 bases lay in between. CDR3 residues: CAISEWLDEQFF. CDR3 DNA: TGTGCCATCAGTGAATGGCTAGACGAGCAGTTCTTC.

The chain recombines TRBV9 with TRBJ2-6, with D possibly being TRBD2 (6 bases). Trimming took 2 bases from V and 3 from J, leaving 6 bases between them. The CDR3 has 14 amino acids. Germline CDR1 SGDLS, CDR2 YYNGEE. The CDR3 is CASSVGGGANVLTF. The CDR3 bases are TGTGCCAGCAGCGTCGGGGGTGGGGCCAACGTCCTGACTTTC.

The chain has TRBV7-2 and TRBJ2-7; 7 bases line up with TRBD2. CDR1 and CDR2 (germline): SGHTA, FQGNSA. V shed 4 bases, J shed 1 base, and the junction held 10 bases outside the gene matches. The CDR3 sequence is 16 residues long. The CDR3 DNA follows: TGTGCCAGCAGCTCTAGGGGAGGGGACGTTTCCTACGAGCAGTACTTC. It translates to CASSSRGGDVSYEQYF. Full variable domain (missing parts from reference TRBV7-2 and TRBJ2-7): GAGVSQSPSNKVTEKGKDVELRCDPISGHTALYWYRQSLGQGLEFLIYFQGNSAPDKSGLPSDRFSAERTGGSVSTLTIQRTQQEDSAVYLCASSSRGGDVSYEQYFGPGTRLTVT.

This chain links TRBV6-1 with TRBJ2-1, with TRBD2 matching over 8 bases. This CDR3 contains 13 residues. The V gene's germline CDR1 is MNHNS and CDR2 SASEGT. V gave up 8 bases and J gave up 3 bases; unmatched junction bases: 3. The CDR3 sequence is CASRRGVYNEQFF. As DNA, the CDR3 is TGTGCCAGCCGGCGGGGGGTCTACAATGAGCAGTTCTTC.

The chain uses TRBV21-1 and TRBJ1-1. TRBV21-1 is marked as a pseudogene. The length of the CDR3 is 10 residues. In nucleotides, the CDR3 is TGTGCCAGCGAGAGGTGGTGGGCTTTCTTT. Protein product: CASERWWAFF.

The chain combines TRBV27 with TRBJ2-7; 7 positions agree with TRBD2. V dropped 0 bases and J dropped 9; count of bases not matched to a gene: 8. The germline CDR1 and CDR2 sequences are MNHEY and SMNVEV (reference sequence). The CDR3 loop spans 14 amino acids. The CDR3 spells CASSLSSGRRRQYF. The CDR3 DNA follows: TGTGCCAGCAGTTTATCTAGCGGGCGCAGAAGGCAGTACTTC.

The rearrangement links TRBV4-3 to TRBJ2-7, with D unclear. Germline CDR1 reads LGHNA; CDR2 reads YSLEER. Trimming took off 1 base at V and 2 bases at J, with 15 bases between the two ends. CDR3 length: 16 amino acids. The DNA for the CDR3 is TGCGCCAGCAGCCAAGGTCACGGGCTCGCGGCCTACGAGCAGTACTTC. Protein product: CASSQGHGLAAYEQYF.

The chain is built from TRBV20-1 and TRBJ2-1, with 7 bases identical to TRBD2. Looked up from germline, CDR1 is DFQATT and CDR2 is SNEGSKA (reference sequence). This CDR3 comprises 11 residues. V lost 1 base to trimming and J lost 14 bases; unmatched junction nucleotides: 5. The CDR3 region is CSARAGGLEFF. CDR3 bases: TGCAGTGCTAGAGCGGGGGGACTGGAGTTCTTC.

The J gene is TRBJ2-5, the V gene TRBV7-2; 9 bases line up with TRBD2. The CDR3 covers 16 residues. Trimming at V came to 5 bases and at J to 1 base, leaving 8 bases not matched to a gene. Germline V gene lookup returns CDR1 SGHTA and CDR2 FQGNSA. CDR3 nucleotide sequence: TGTGCCAGCAGCCCCACTGGCGGGGGGGTCCAAGAGACCCAGTACTTC. Protein: CASSPTGGGVQETQYF.

This clone came up once. This chain connects TRBV6-5 to TRBJ2-7, with a weak D call TRBD2 (7 bases). In germline, CDR1 is MNHEY, CDR2 SVGAGI. This CDR3 contains 15 residues. Trimming removed 6 bases from V and 3 bases from J, with 18 bases in between. DNA for the CDR3: TGTGCCAGCAGCTGGGCGGGGGCGGTGTACTACGAGCAGTACTTC. Translation: CASSWAGAVYYEQYF.

The V call is TRBV6-6, the J call TRBJ1-2; possible D gene TRBD1, 6 bases. The CDR3 extends over 13 amino acids. Germline loops: CDR1 MNHNY, CDR2 SVGAGI (reference sequence). Trimming pared 5 bases from V and 4 bases from J, leaving 11 bases between. CDR3 protein: CASSPGRGYGYTF. In nucleotides, the CDR3 is TGTGCCAGCAGTCCCGGCAGGGGCTATGGCTACACCTTC.

The rearrangement links TRBV12-5 to TRBJ2-7, with 7 bases fitting TRBD1. V was clipped by 0 bases and J by 2 bases; unmatched bases: 7. This CDR3 comprises 16 residues. CDR1 LGHNT and CDR2 FRNRAP come from the germline V gene. The DNA of the CDR3 is TGTGCTAGTGGTTTGGTAGGGACAGCTAAACCCTACGAGCAGTACTTC. The encoded protein is CASGLVGTAKPYEQYF.

The rearrangement uses TRBV5-1 and TRBJ2-5; 9 bases map to TRBD2. This CDR3 region has 16 residues. V lost 0 bases to trimming and J lost 1 base; unmatched junction nucleotides: 4. The germline gives CDR1 SGHRS, CDR2 YFSETQ. CDR3 loop: CASSLAPAGGQETQYF. In DNA, the CDR3 is TGCGCCAGCAGCTTGGCCCCAGCGGGGGGCCAAGAGACCCAGTACTTC.

The gene calls are TRBV4-1 and TRBJ1-1, with no clear D. Between the trimmed V and J ends, which lost 2 bases and 3 bases, there was a span of 10 bases. The CDR3 covers 14 residues. Germline V gives CDR1 MGHRA, CDR2 YSYEKL. The CDR3: CASSQRTGYTEAFF. The CDR3 region has the DNA TGCGCCAGCAGCCAACGTACGGGGTACACTGAAGCTTTCTTT.

The V gene is TRBV4-1, the J gene TRBJ2-7, with 9 bases identical to TRBD2. V shed 2 bases and J 2 bases; nucleotides not matched to a gene: 4. Per germline, CDR1 MGHRA and CDR2 YSYEKL. This CDR3 spans 15 amino acids. The chain's CDR3 is CASSQMTSGTYEQYF. CDR3 coding DNA: TGCGCCAGCAGCCAAATGACTAGCGGAACCTACGAGCAGTACTTC.

The chain recombines TRBV27 with TRBJ2-7; D remains ambiguous. The CDR3 is 13 amino acids. V dropped 6 bases and J dropped 2 bases, with 11 bases sitting between them. Germline assignment: CDR1 MNHEY and CDR2 SMNVEV (reference sequence). CDR3 coding DNA: TGTGCCAGCAGCTTAGGTACAGCCTACGAGCAGTACTTC. It translates to CASSLGTAYEQYF.